What follows is one TCR beta chain and its context. This CDR3 region has 20 residues. The germline V gene encodes CDR1 KGHDR and CDR2 SFDVKD. With 7 bases clipped from V and 0 bases from J, the junction kept 14 bases outside the gene matches. This entry comes from a study of blood T cell repertoires in COVID-19. Here immunoSEQ multiplex PCR was the method, and the copy in TCRdb shows in-frame clones only, minus some. The data show roughly 150,000 clones, with more than 65% seen just once and roughly 6.8% held by the top ten. What was sequenced was peripheral blood. The source of this sequence is a woman between 50 and 59 years old in a cohort sampled during active or convalescent COVID-19. The J gene is TRBJ2-6, the V gene TRBV24-1, with 10 bases fitting TRBD2. Here the CDR3 DNA reads TGTGCCACCAGCCTTACTAGCGGGGCAAGCACTACCTCTGGGGCCAACGTCCTGACTTTC. Protein sequence: CATSLTSGASTTSGANVLTF.